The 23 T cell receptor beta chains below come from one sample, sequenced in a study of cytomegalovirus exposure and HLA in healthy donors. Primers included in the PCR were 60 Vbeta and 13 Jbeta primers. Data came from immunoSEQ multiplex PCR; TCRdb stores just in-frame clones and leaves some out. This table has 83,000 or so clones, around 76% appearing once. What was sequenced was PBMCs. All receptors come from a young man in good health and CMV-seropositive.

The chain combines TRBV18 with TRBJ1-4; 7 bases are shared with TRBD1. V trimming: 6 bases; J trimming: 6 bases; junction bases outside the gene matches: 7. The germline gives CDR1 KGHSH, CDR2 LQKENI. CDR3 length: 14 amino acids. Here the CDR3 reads CASSPGQGDEKLFF. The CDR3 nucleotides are TGTGCCAGCTCCCCCGGCCAGGGGGATGAAAAACTGTTTTTT.

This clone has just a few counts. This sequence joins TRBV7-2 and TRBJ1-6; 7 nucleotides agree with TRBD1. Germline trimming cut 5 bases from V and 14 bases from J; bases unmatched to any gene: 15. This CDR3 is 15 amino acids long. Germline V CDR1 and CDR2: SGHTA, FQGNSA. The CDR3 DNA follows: TGTGCCAGCAGCCAACATCCCGGGGGACAGTCGGCCCTCCACTTT. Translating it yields CASSQHPGGQSALHF. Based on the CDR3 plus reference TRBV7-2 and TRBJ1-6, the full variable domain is GAGVSQSPSNKVTEKGKDVELRCDPISGHTALYWYRQSLGQGLEFLIYFQGNSAPDKSGLPSDRFSAERTGGSVSTLTIQRTQQEDSAVYLCASSQHPGGQSALHFGNGTRLTVT.

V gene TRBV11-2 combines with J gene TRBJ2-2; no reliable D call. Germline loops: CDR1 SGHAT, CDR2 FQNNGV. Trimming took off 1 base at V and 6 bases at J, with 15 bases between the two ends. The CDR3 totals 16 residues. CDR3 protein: CASSLGRYRVAGELFF. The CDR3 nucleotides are TGTGCCAGCAGCTTAGGTCGGTACAGAGTAGCCGGGGAGCTGTTTTTT.

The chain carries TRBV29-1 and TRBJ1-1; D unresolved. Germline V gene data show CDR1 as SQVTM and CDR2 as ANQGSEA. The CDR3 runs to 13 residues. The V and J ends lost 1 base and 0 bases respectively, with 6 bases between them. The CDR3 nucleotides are TGCAGCGTTGAAGGGCGGTTGAACACTGAAGCTTTCTTT. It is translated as CSVEGRLNTEAFF.

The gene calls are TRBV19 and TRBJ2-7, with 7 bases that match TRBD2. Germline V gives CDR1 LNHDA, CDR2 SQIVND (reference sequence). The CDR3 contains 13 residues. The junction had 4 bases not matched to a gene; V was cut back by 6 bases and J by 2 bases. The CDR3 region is CASSPRGAYEQYF. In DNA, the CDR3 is TGTGCCAGTAGCCCCCGGGGGGCCTACGAGCAGTACTTC.

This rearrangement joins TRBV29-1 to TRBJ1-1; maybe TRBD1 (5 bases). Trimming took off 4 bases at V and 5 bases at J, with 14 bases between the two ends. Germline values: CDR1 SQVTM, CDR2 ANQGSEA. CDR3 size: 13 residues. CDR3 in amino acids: CSVVWTRGTEAFF. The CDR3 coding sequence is TGCAGCGTTGTCTGGACACGAGGAACTGAAGCTTTCTTT. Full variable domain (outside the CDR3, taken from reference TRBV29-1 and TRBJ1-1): SAVISQKPSRDICQRGTSLTIQCQVDSQVTMMFWYRQQPGQSLTLIATANQGSEATYESGFVIDKFPISRPNLTFSTLTVSNMSPEDSSIYLCSVVWTRGTEAFFGQGTRLTVV.

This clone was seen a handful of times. The CDR3 bases are TGTGCCAGCTCACCGGGGACTGTGGGTGGAGAGACCCAGTACTTC. Translating gives CASSPGTVGGETQYF. The genes are TRBV18 and TRBJ2-5, with a weak D call TRBD2 (6 bases). Between the trimmed V and J ends, which lost 3 bases and 4 bases, there was a span of 15 bases. From germline, CDR1 is KGHSH and CDR2 LQKENI. The CDR3 covers 15 residues.

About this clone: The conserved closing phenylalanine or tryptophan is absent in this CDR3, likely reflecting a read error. As DNA, the CDR3 is TGTGCCTGGAGACAGGGCCTTAGCTATGGCTACACCCTC. Translating it yields CAWRQGLSYGYTL. The chain joins TRBV30 to TRBJ1-2, with TRBD1 as a possible D gene (6 bases). The CDR3 consists of 13 residues. Looked up from germline, CDR1 is GTSNPN and CDR2 is SVGIG (reference sequence). V lost 3 bases to trimming and J lost 4 bases, with 12 bases between them.

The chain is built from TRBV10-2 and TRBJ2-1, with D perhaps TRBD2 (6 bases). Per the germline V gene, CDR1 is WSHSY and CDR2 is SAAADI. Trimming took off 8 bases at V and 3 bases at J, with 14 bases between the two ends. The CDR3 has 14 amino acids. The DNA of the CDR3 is TGCGCCAGCGGCCAGGGAGGATTCTACAATGAGCAGTTCTTC. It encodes CASGQGGFYNEQFF.

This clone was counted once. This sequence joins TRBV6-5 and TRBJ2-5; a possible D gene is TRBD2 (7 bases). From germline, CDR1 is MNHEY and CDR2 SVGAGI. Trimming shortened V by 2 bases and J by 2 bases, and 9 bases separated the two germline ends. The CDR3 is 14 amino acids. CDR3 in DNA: TGTGCCAGCAGTTACGAGGGGGGGCAAGAGACCCAGTACTTC. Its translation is CASSYEGGQETQYF.

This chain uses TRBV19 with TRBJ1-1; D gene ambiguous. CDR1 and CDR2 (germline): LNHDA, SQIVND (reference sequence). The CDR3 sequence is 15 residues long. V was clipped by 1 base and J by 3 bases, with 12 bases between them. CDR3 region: CASSIVAGGYTEAFF. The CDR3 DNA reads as TGTGCCAGTAGTATAGTAGCGGGTGGGTACACTGAAGCTTTCTTT.

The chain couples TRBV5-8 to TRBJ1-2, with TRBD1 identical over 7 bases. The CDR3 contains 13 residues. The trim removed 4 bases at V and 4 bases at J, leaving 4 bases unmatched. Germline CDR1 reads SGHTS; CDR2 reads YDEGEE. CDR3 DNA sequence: TGTGCCAGCAGCCCCCGACAGGGCTATGGCTACACCTTC. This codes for CASSPRQGYGYTF.

The DNA for the CDR3 is TGTGCCAGTAGTTGGGACAGAGCGAACACTGAAGCTTTCTTT. It specifies CASSWDRANTEAFF. The chain carries TRBV19 and TRBJ1-1; 7 positions match TRBD1. The CDR3 consists of 14 residues. Trimming cost V 5 bases and J 1 base; bases outside gene matches: 4. Germline V gives CDR1 LNHDA, CDR2 SQIVND (reference sequence). Drawing the rest from reference TRBV19 and TRBJ1-1, the complete variable domain is DGGITQSPKYLFRKEGQNVTLSCEQNLNHDAMYWYRQDPGQGLRLIYYSQIVNDFQKGDIAEGYSVSREKKESFPLTVTSAQKNPTAFYLCASSWDRANTEAFFGQGTRLTVV.

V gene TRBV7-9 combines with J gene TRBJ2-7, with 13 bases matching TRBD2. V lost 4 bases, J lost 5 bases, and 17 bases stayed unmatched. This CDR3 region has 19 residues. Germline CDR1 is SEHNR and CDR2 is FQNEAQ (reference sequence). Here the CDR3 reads CASSSDRLAGGLGFHEQYF. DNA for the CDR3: TGTGCCAGCAGCTCCGATCGACTAGCGGGGGGACTGGGGTTCCACGAGCAGTACTTC.

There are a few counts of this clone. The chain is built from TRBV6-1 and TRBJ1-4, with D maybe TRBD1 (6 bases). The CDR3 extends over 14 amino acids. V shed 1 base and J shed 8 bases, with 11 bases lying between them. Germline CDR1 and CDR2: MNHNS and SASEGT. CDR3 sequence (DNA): TGTGCCAGCAGTGAAGTCCGGACAGCCGAAAAACTGTTTTTT. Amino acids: CASSEVRTAEKLFF.

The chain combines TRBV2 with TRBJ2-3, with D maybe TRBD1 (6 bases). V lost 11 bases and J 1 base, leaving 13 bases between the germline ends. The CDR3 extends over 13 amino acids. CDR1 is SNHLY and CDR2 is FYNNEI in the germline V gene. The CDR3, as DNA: TGTGCCGCGACAGGAATAGGCACAGATACGCAGTATTTT. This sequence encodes CAATGIGTDTQYF.

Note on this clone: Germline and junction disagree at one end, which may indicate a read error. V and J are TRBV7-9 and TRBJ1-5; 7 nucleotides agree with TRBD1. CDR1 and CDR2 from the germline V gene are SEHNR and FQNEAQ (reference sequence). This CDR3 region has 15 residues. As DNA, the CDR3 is TGTTCCAGCAGTCCGACAGGGAAGGGCAATCAGCCCCAGCATTTT. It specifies CSSSPTGKGNQPQHF.

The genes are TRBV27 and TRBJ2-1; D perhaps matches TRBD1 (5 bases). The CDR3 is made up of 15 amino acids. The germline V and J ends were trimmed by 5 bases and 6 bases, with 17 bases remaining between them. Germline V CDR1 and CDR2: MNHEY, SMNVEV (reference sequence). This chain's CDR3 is CASSTDSSRINEQFF. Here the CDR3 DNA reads TGTGCCAGCAGTACCGACAGTTCCCGTATCAATGAGCAGTTCTTC.

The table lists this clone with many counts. Here the CDR3 reads CASTLAGENSNQPQHF. CDR3 nucleotides: TGTGCCAGCACCCTAGCAGGAGAGAATAGCAATCAGCCCCAGCATTTT. This rearrangement joins TRBV7-3 to TRBJ1-5; D gene uncertain. Germline V gives CDR1 SGHTA, CDR2 FQGTGA. The V end lost 7 bases, the J end lost 0 bases, and 16 bases lay between the germline ends. The CDR3 sequence is 16 residues long.

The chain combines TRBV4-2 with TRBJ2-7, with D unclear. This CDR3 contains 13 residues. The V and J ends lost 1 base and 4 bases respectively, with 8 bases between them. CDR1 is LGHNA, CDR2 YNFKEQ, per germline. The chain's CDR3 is CASSQGNGYEQYF. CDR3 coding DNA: TGTGCCAGCAGCCAAGGCAACGGGTACGAGCAGTACTTC.

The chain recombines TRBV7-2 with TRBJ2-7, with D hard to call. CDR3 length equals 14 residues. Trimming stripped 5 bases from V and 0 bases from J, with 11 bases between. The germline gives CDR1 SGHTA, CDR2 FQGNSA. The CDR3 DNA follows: TGTGCCAGCAGCCTAGACGGTCTCTCCTACGAGCAGTACTTC. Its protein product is CASSLDGLSYEQYF.

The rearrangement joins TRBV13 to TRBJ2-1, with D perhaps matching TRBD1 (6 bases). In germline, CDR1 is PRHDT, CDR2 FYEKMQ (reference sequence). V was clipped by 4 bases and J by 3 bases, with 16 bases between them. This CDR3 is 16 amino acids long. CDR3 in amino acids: CASSSRQENLYNEQFF. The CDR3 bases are TGTGCCAGCAGCTCAAGACAGGAGAACCTCTACAATGAGCAGTTCTTC.

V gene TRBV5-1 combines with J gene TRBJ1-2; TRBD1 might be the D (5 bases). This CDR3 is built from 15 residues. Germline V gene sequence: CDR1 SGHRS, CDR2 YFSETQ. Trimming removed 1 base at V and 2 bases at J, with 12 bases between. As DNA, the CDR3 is TGCGCCAGCAGCTTGTCTGGGGCAGGAAACTATGGCTACACCTTC. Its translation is CASSLSGAGNYGYTF.